The rows below give T cell receptor beta chains drawn from one sample of a study of shared clonotypes between healthy human individuals. Using immunoSEQ multiplex PCR, the repertoire was profiled, and TCRdb retains in-frame clones only, with some absent. The sample lists a few hundred thousand clones; approximately 80% were seen once. The specimen sequenced was PBMCs. All receptors derive from a woman aged 40 to 50 in good health. Some clones in this sample may be carry-over from other donors' samples. Each CDR3 is given without its conserved first and last residue.

TRBV11-1	ASGTSGLYEQY
TRBV18	ASSPIGQGANYGYT
TRBV28	ASMGQGATGNTIY
TRBV7-8	ASSTTGEKLF
TRBV5-5	ASSFGRPNYGYT
TRBV28	ASSFASGRSEQF
TRBV29-1	SVGTSGNTDTQY
TRBV15	ATYGTGGNEQF
TRBV30	AWGDRRNSPLH
TRBV18	ASSPLADSYYEQY
TRBV7-3	ASSFLAGVQETQY
TRBV6-5	ASSSTGNTGELF
TRBV7-2	ASSPAVGMSKNEQF
TRBV7-6	ASSAGGTSYDSAYEQY
TRBV6-5	ASSYRGQGAQETQY
TRBV20-1	SARANEQF
TRBV10-3	AISEPGTSRDEQY
TRBV4-1	ASSRQGGAYNEQF
TRBV7-2	ASSLDWQIGGELF
TRBV4-2	ASSQDGGKKLF
TRBV7-2	ASSLGGWNEQF
TRBV5-4	ASKIGTSGTDTQY
TRBV6-9	ASSEEEGNTGELF
TRBV7-3	ASSYTTSGTVDEQY
TRBV7-2	ASSSRTGEVNYGYT
TRBV4-2	ASSQERVGATEAF
TRBV19	ASRKDAGDFYGYT
TRBV9	ASSVAGRTSADTQY
TRBV4-2	ASSQGGQGAHGYT
TRBV5-1	ASSLGASLGDTQY
TRBV28	ASSLIGPNYEQY
TRBV6-1	ATDDSSGANVLT
TRBV18	ASSPLGQGMTYGYT
TRBV18	ASSPQGPTNEKLF
TRBV4-1	ASSQIPTLEGETQY
TRBV18	ASSPPTGGAYEQY
TRBV27	ASSLLGLAGRNEQF
TRBV19	ASSNWRGNTGELF
TRBV4-3	ASSLATGNQPQH
TRBV5-4	ASSSPGHRHTGELF
TRBV7-7	ASSLNRDTEAF
TRBV6-4	ASSIPTGNTEAF
TRBV9	ASKAGGASNEQF
TRBV29-1	SVENGREKLF
TRBV5-4	ASSSPGSYEQY
TRBV11-1	ASSSDRSEQF
TRBV7-3	ASNREGTQY
TRBV6-1	ASSDIWGRLVNEQF
TRBV5-4	ASSPTRTSDTQY
TRBV30	AWRQGASYEQY
TRBV5-1	ASSLERAGGVDTQY
TRBV5-1	ASGREDLANTGELF
TRBV28	ASSFIGFGNTIY
TRBV6-1	ASSGGGDTGELF
TRBV10-3	AISESKAGTNEQF
TRBV6-1	ASSDVGGRSYEQY
TRBV29-1	SVEVGRGSGANVLT
TRBV10-3	AIREGGTLNTQY
TRBV30	AWSVGSFSFQETQY